Following are 4 T cell receptor beta chains from one sample sequenced in a study of T-cell reconstitution after alpha-beta-depleted transplantation in children. TCRbeta library construction was performed incorporating unique molecular identifiers. TCRdb re-derived calls from the PCR reads in MiXCR, one entry per CDR3 protein. The sample shows 670,000 or so distinct CDR3 sequences, around 13% of them seen only once. Sequencing used PBMCs, obtained before TCRalphabeta/CD19-depleted stem cell transplant. These receptors were taken from a girl aged 2 to 10 with congenital amegakaryocytic thrombocytopenia, due to receive a stem cell transplant.

The chain carries TRBV5-1 and TRBJ2-7; 9 bases map to TRBD2. The germline V gene has CDR1 SGHRS and CDR2 YFSETQ. The CDR3 extends over 15 amino acids. The V and J ends lost 0 bases and 3 bases, in that order; junction bases with no gene match: 4. CDR3 sequence reads: CASSLALREGYEQYF. The CDR3 DNA sequence: TGCGCCAGCAGCTTGGCGTTGCGGGAGGGCTACGAGCAGTACTTC.

The J gene is TRBJ2-5, the V gene TRBV4-2; D ambiguous. CDR1 LGHNA and CDR2 YNFKEQ come from the germline V gene. The CDR3 is made up of 14 amino acids. V shed 4 bases and J shed 4 bases, with 13 bases lying between them. This CDR3 is CASSPDVWGETQYF. The CDR3 bases are TGTGCCAGCAGCCCAGACGTCTGGGGAGAGACCCAGTACTTC.

This clonotype was found a few times. The chain carries TRBV30 and TRBJ1-6; D remains ambiguous. The CDR3 is 15 amino acids. V gave up 2 bases and J gave up 7 bases, with 15 bases separating them. Germline-derived CDR1 and CDR2 are GTSNPN and SVGIG (reference sequence). CDR3 sequence: CAWSKMRTGNSPLHF. CDR3 DNA sequence: TGTGCCTGGAGTAAAATGCGGACGGGGAATTCACCCCTCCACTTT.

The genes are TRBV11-2 and TRBJ2-3; possibly TRBD2 for D (7 bases). Germline CDR1 and CDR2: SGHAT and FQNNGV. This CDR3 comprises 16 residues. V was clipped by 2 bases and J by 4 bases, with 16 bases between them. CDR3 nucleotide sequence: TGTGCCAGCAGCTTAAGATGGGGGGGGCCCGCAGATACGCAGTATTTT. Amino acid sequence: CASSLRWGGPADTQYF.